The sequence of this T cell receptor beta chain was determined in a study of blood T cell repertoires in COVID-19 (dated by TCRdb to 2018 to 2020). Study-wide context: The collaborator samples originated in the United States, Italy and Spain and spanned the acute and convalescent phases of COVID-19. The material from the prospective study consisted of cDNA or gDNA derived from T cells, B-cell-depleted T cells, or PBMCs. Subjects who had been exposed to COVID-19, were actively infected with it, or had recovered from it provided the deeply sampled blood TCRbeta repertoires that made up the dataset. A freely available public database, intended as a resource for researchers studying the immune response to SARS-CoV-2, is where the repertoires were released. Samples came from the ongoing ImmuneRACE study (first 160 participants) plus 1,254 subjects from 6 global collaborators. The sample metadata nearly always contained a de-identified subject ID, COVID-19 status, age in years and sex. HLA class I and class II types, where available, came from metadata supplied by the sample provider rather than from assay-based typing.

From its cysteine to its phenylalanine, the CDR3 spans 16 amino acids. The entry retains the CDR3 DNA only, 48 bases that are in frame from base 1. The germline V gene sets CDR1 to SNHLY and CDR2 to FYNNEI. V is pruned by 11 bases and J by 0 bases, leaving 16 bases of the junction without a gene match. A note on this clone: Its antigen is still unknown. No quality values exist for individual bases; no much larger clone is one base distant.

The collaborating institutions used their own protocols to collect whole blood in K2EDTA tubes. Collaborator samples were shipped for TCRbeta analysis as frozen whole blood, isolated PBMCs, or DNA extracted from either sample type. The paper as a whole reports these results and caveats: Clinical and demographic metadata were provided uncurated, with the amount varying by source and participant.

TCRbeta CDR3 regions were amplified from genomic DNA using the immunoSEQ Assay, a bias-controlled multiplex PCR. The study's own analysis went as follows. The number of nucleated cells in each sample was estimated by amplification of reference gene primers within the assay. To quantify the absolute abundance of each unique TCRbeta CDR3 rearrangement, sequence reads were collapsed and filtered. For each sample, productive Simpson clonality was calculated as the square root of Simpson's diversity index over productive rearrangements. The source is immuneACCESS, and TCRdb retained only in-frame sequences with V and J called. Part of the clones is not carried over; for the studies checked, unresolved V genes explain less than half of this, and the remainder is unexplained. That table supplies the V and J calls and clone size; D and trimming were determined from the DNA. This sample holds 250,000 to 350,000 clones; over 75% were observed only once. Clones ranked in the top ten supply approximately 12% of the sample.

The chain is assembled from TRBV2 and TRBJ2-7; 7 junctional bases match TRBD1. The receptor was isolated from a woman aged 60-75 years with acute or convalescent COVID-19. Input material: peripheral blood. The CDR3 corresponds to CAYTEGGAGSSYEQYF. The DNA sequence is as follows: TGTGCCTACACAGAAGGGGGCGCAGGGAGCTCCTACGAGCAGTACTTC.